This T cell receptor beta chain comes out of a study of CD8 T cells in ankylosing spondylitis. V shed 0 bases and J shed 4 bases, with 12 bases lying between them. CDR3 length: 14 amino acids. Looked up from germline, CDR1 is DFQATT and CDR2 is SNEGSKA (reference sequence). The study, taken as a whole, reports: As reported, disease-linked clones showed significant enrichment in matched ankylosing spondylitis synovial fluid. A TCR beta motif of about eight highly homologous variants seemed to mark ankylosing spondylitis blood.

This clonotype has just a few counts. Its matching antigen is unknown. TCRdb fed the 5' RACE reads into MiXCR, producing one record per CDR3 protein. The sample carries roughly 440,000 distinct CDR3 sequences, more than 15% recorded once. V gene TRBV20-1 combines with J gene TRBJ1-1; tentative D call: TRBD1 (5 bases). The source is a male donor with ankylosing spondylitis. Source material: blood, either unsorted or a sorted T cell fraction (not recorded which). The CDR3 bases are TGCAGTGCTAGAGATCGGGGCGGGAGCACTGAAGCTTTCTTT. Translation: CSARDRGGSTEAFF.